This T cell receptor beta chain was identified during a study of CD8+CD57+ T cells in acquired aplastic anemia. Turning to the study itself: Isolated CD4+ and CD8+ cells, once sorted, yielded DNA averaging roughly 3 ug. General study results and limits: Patients showed no significant difference from controls in CD8+ Simpson's diversity.

This clonotype was seen more than once but under ten times. Antigen unknown. The CDR3 runs 14 residues. V shed 6 bases and J shed 8 bases, with 19 bases lying between them. Germline lookup yields CDR1 MDHEN and CDR2 SYDVKM. An expansion of CD8+CD57+ cells by flow cytometry had been shown in patients chosen for sequencing. Patients uniformly had severe acquired aplastic anemia. Genomic DNA acted as the template from which TCR beta VDJ combination and CDR3 sequence profiling were carried out. TCRdb ran MiXCR on the reads and lists one entry per CDR3 protein. The sample carries 200,000 or so distinct CDR3 sequences, roughly 50% recorded once.

The genes are TRBV28 and TRBJ1-1; D is uncertain. Sequencing used sorted CD4+, CD8+, or CD8+CD57+ T cells (not recorded which) from PBMCs. The sequence was obtained from a human donor with aplastic anemia. DNA of the CDR3: TGTGCCAGCAGCCCCCCCAGCGCAACCTACGAAGCTTTCTTT. Translating it yields CASSPPSATYEAFF. Full variable domain (missing parts from reference TRBV28 and TRBJ1-1): DVKVTQSSRYLVKRTGEKVFLECVQDMDHENMFWYRQDPGLGLRLIYFSYDVKMKEKGDIPEGYSVSREKKERFSLILESASTNQTSMYLCASSPPSATYEAFFGQGTRLTVV.